This TCR beta chain emerged from a study of T cell responses to AZD1222 COVID-19 vaccine. Study findings and constraints: Reportedly, nearly half the spike-specific TCRs target unmutated variant regions.

Assay: immunoSEQ multiplex PCR; the TCRdb copy retains only in-frame clones and omits some. The sample yields around 150,000 clones, approximately 92% seen once. The germline gives CDR1 MNHEY, CDR2 SVGEGT. This CDR3 spans 19 amino acids. The germline V and J ends were trimmed by 1 base and 2 bases, with 24 bases remaining between them. In regard to this clone: The antigen remains unidentified.

The chain uses TRBV6-2 or TRBV6-3 and TRBJ2-7; TRBD2 is a possible D gene (5 bases). The clonotype was recovered from an adult who received the AZD1222 COVID-19 vaccine. The input for sequencing was peripheral blood, taken 28 days after the second AZD1222 dose. CDR3 sequence reads: CASSYLAGEQNWAPYEQYF. The CDR3 bases are TGTGCCAGCAGTTACTTGGCGGGCGAACAAAACTGGGCCCCCTACGAGCAGTACTTC.